A single sample is the source of the 22 T cell receptor beta chains below, sequenced in a study of T cell clones after liver transplantation. Assay: immunoSEQ multiplex PCR; the TCRdb copy retains only in-frame clones and omits some. This sample has more than 95,000 clones, with 90% found just once. The specimen was CD4+ T cells from blood, collected 12 months after liver transplant. The receptor source for this set is a human patient who received a liver transplant. Some T cells may be provided by the graft donor.

The chain joins TRBV5-4 to TRBJ1-1; TRBD1 aligns across 8 bases. The CDR3 runs 15 residues. The ends lost 3 bases at V and 2 bases at J; junction bases unmatched: 6. Germline CDR1 reads SGHNT; CDR2 reads YYREEE (reference sequence). CDR3 coding DNA: TGTGCCAGCAGCTCAGGACAGGGAGAAAACACTGAAGCTTTCTTT. As protein: CASSSGQGENTEAFF.

The chain joins TRBV10-2 to TRBJ2-1; the match to TRBD2 covers 15 bases. CDR1 is WSHSY and CDR2 is SAAADI in the germline V gene. The CDR3 length is 13 residues. The junction had 7 bases not matched to a gene; V was cut back by 7 bases and J by 15 bases. This CDR3 is CASTGLAGGPWFF. Written as DNA, the CDR3 is TGCGCCAGCACTGGACTAGCGGGAGGGCCGTGGTTCTTC.

The chain employs TRBV19 and TRBJ1-2; D is perhaps TRBD1 (6 bases). CDR1 and CDR2 from the germline V gene are LNHDA and SQIVND (reference sequence). Trimming cost V 3 bases and J 4 bases, with 15 bases left between them. CDR3 size: 15 residues. As DNA, the CDR3 is TGTGCCAGTAGTATGGGGGGGCGCGAGCTCTATGGCTACACCTTC. Protein: CASSMGGRELYGYTF.

This chain connects TRBV20-1 to TRBJ2-7; D is ambiguous. Germline V gene sequence: CDR1 DFQATT, CDR2 SNEGSKA (reference sequence). The CDR3 loop spans 11 amino acids. The V end was cut by 0 bases, the J end by 6 bases, with 6 bases between. The CDR3 loop reads CSARDRVEQYF. CDR3 sequence (DNA): TGCAGTGCTAGAGATCGAGTCGAGCAGTACTTC.

The rearrangement joins TRBV6-5 to TRBJ2-7; a possible D gene is TRBD2 (5 bases). CDR1 is MNHEY, CDR2 SVGAGI, per germline. With 4 bases removed from V and 2 bases from J, the gap between germline ends came to 12 bases. There are 14 residues in the CDR3. The DNA for the CDR3 is TGTGCCAGCAGTTCTAGCCCACCTACCTACGAGCAGTACTTC. Translating it yields CASSSSPPTYEQYF.

The rearrangement uses TRBV28 and TRBJ2-7; possibly TRBD2 for D (5 bases). Trimming took off 3 bases at V and 9 bases at J, with 9 bases between the two ends. Looked up from germline, CDR1 is MDHEN and CDR2 is SYDVKM. This CDR3 has 11 residues. The DNA for the CDR3 is TGTGCCAGCAGTTTTAGAGGAGGGCAGTACTTC. This encodes CASSFRGGQYF.

This rearrangement joins TRBV25-1 to TRBJ2-1, with D uncertain. The CDR3 totals 16 residues. Between the trimmed V and J ends, which lost 1 base and 7 bases, there was a span of 17 bases. Germline V CDR1 and CDR2: MGHDK, SYGVNS. CDR3 sequence (DNA): TGTGCCAGCAGTGAATTACGGGTGGGTAGCAGGAATGAGCAGTTCTTC. Residues: CASSELRVGSRNEQFF.

The genes are TRBV9 and TRBJ2-3; D unresolved. Trimming pared 0 bases from V and 2 bases from J, leaving 13 bases between. The CDR3 is 16 amino acids. The V gene's germline CDR1 is SGDLS and CDR2 YYNGEE. The CDR3 DNA is TGTGCCAGCAGCGTAGCCCCGTTGGGGAACACAGATACGCAGTATTTT. Encoded protein: CASSVAPLGNTDTQYF.

The chain uses TRBV7-8 and TRBJ2-3, with D tentatively TRBD2 (6 bases). This CDR3 has 17 residues. Germline V gene lookup returns CDR1 SGHVS and CDR2 FQNEAQ. Trimming removed 2 bases at V and 2 bases at J, with 17 bases between. For the CDR3, the DNA is TGTGCCAGCAGCTTAATTCTACGGAGGCGGGACACAGATACGCAGTATTTT. It encodes CASSLILRRRDTDTQYF.

The CDR3 nucleotides read TGTGCCAGCGAATCAGCGGGAGGGCCTCATGAGCAGTTCTTC. It specifies CASESAGGPHEQFF. The chain joins TRBV7-9 to TRBJ2-1; 10 nucleotides agree with TRBD2. The V segment lost 8 bases and the J segment 8 bases; nucleotides outside the gene matches: 9. This CDR3 is built from 14 residues. The germline V gene has CDR1 SEHNR and CDR2 FQNEAQ (reference sequence).

This chain uses TRBV2 with TRBJ2-1; 8 bases are a match to TRBD2. Losses at the gene ends were 7 bases for V and 8 bases for J; bases not matched to a gene: 4. The germline CDR1 and CDR2 sequences are SNHLY and FYNNEI. There are 12 residues in the CDR3. The CDR3 coding sequence is TGTGCCAGCACCTACGGGGGGGATGAGCAGTTCTTC. The encoded protein is CASTYGGDEQFF. Using reference TRBV2 and TRBJ2-1 for the parts outside the CDR3, the full variable domain is EPEVTQTPSHQVTQMGQEVILRCVPISNHLYFYWYRQILGQKVEFLVSFYNNEISEKSEIFDDQFSVERPDGSNFTLKIRSTKLEDSAMYFCASTYGGDEQFFGPGTRLTVL.

The rearrangement links TRBV28 to TRBJ2-5; TRBD2 might be the D (6 bases). The CDR3 is made up of 14 amino acids. V was pared by 6 bases and J by 5 bases, with 16 bases between. From germline, CDR1 is MDHEN and CDR2 SYDVKM. In DNA form, the CDR3 reads TGTGCCAGCAGGGGGCCCGGGGCGGGGGAGACCCAGTACTTC. Amino acids: CASRGPGAGETQYF.

The genes are TRBV7-3 and TRBJ2-1; TRBD2 agrees at 15 bases. The V gene end was trimmed by 4 bases and the J gene end by 9 bases; junction bases not matched to a gene: 7. This CDR3 is built from 16 residues. CDR1 is SGHTA, CDR2 FQGTGA, per germline. In DNA form, the CDR3 reads TGTGCCAGCAGCTCCGGACTAGCGGGAGGGGGCTCTGAGCAGTTCTTC. Its protein product is CASSSGLAGGGSEQFF.

The chain combines TRBV28 with TRBJ2-5, with no clear D. The CDR3 is 13 amino acids. Germline V gene data show CDR1 as MDHEN and CDR2 as SYDVKM. The V gene lost 1 base and the J gene lost 4 bases, with 7 bases spanning the gap. The CDR3 DNA reads as TGTGCCAGCAGTTTATTGGGTCCAGAGACCCAGTACTTC. Protein sequence: CASSLLGPETQYF.

J is TRBJ1-5 and V is TRBV19; 8 bases match TRBD1. CDR3 length equals 13 residues. The trim removed 9 bases at V and 6 bases at J, leaving 7 bases unmatched. The V gene's germline CDR1 is LNHDA and CDR2 SQIVND (reference sequence). CDR3 sequence (DNA): TGTGCCAGGCACCAGGGGGCGGGTCAGCCCCAGCATTTT. Protein: CARHQGAGQPQHF. The variable domain in full, with the rest retrieved from reference TRBV19 and TRBJ1-5, is DGGITQSPKYLFRKEGQNVTLSCEQNLNHDAMYWYRQDPGQGLRLIYYSQIVNDFQKGDIAEGYSVSREKKESFPLTVTSAQKNPTAFYLCARHQGAGQPQHFGDGTRLSIL.

This chain links TRBV5-4 with TRBJ2-2, with D possibly being TRBD1 (6 bases). Germline lookup yields CDR1 SGHNT and CDR2 YYREEE (reference sequence). CDR3 length: 14 residues. The V end was cut by 0 bases, the J end by 7 bases, with 10 bases between. The CDR3 DNA reads TGTGCCAGCAGCTTGGAAGGGGGTTTCGGGGAGCTGTTTTTT. The encoded protein is CASSLEGGFGELFF.

This sequence joins TRBV11-3 and TRBJ2-7; TRBD2 matches 7 bases. Germline V lookup: CDR1 SGHNT, CDR2 YENEEA. J lost 4 bases, V lost 5 bases, and 8 bases had no gene match. The CDR3 contains 14 residues. CDR3 in amino acids: CASSAGGLRYEQYF. The DNA for the CDR3 is TGTGCCAGCAGCGCCGGGGGGTTAAGATACGAGCAGTACTTC.

V and J are TRBV5-6 and TRBJ2-5, with D perhaps matching TRBD1 or TRBD2 (7 bases each). Germline V gives CDR1 SGHDT, CDR2 YYEEEE. V was clipped by 0 bases and J by 4 bases, with 13 bases between them. The CDR3 loop spans 15 amino acids. The CDR3 loop is CASSLGGRGPETQYF. CDR3 nucleotide sequence: TGTGCCAGCAGCTTGGGTGGGAGGGGGCCAGAGACCCAGTACTTC.

This chain joins TRBV5-1 and TRBJ2-5, with 13 bases aligning to TRBD2. The V and J ends lost 4 bases and 4 bases, in that order; junction bases with no gene match: 10. Germline V gene lookup returns CDR1 SGHRS and CDR2 YFSETQ. The length of the CDR3 is 17 residues. The CDR3 is CASSAPGTSGASETQYF. The CDR3, as DNA: TGCGCCAGCAGCGCCCCCGGGACTAGCGGGGCCTCAGAGACCCAGTACTTC.

The gene calls are TRBV28 and TRBJ2-3, with TRBD2 matching over 14 bases. The V and J ends lost 3 bases and 7 bases, in that order; junction bases with no gene match: 6. The germline V gene has CDR1 MDHEN and CDR2 SYDVKM. This CDR3 spans 16 amino acids. The CDR3 here is CASSFAGTSGRNTQYF. CDR3 sequence (DNA): TGTGCCAGCAGTTTTGCCGGGACTAGCGGGAGAAATACGCAGTATTTT.

Concerning this clone: At one of its ends the junction is not consistent with the germline gene, which may arise from a read error. The chain joins TRBV10-3 to TRBJ2-1; D possibly corresponds to TRBD2 (5 bases). The germline V gene has CDR1 ENHRY and CDR2 SYGVKD. The CDR3 is 12 amino acids. The CDR3 is CAISEQLEVVVF. In DNA form, the CDR3 reads TGTGCCATCAGTGAGCAACTAGAAGTTGTGGTCTTC.

The chain carries TRBV27 and TRBJ2-7; 9 bases are a match to TRBD1. The CDR3 has 17 amino acids. The germline V gene has CDR1 MNHEY and CDR2 SMNVEV (reference sequence). The V segment lost 4 bases and the J segment 6 bases; nucleotides outside the gene matches: 16. The CDR3 sequence: CASSSISSGTGIREQYF. The CDR3 DNA reads TGTGCCAGCAGTTCCATATCATCCGGGACAGGGATTCGCGAGCAGTACTTC.